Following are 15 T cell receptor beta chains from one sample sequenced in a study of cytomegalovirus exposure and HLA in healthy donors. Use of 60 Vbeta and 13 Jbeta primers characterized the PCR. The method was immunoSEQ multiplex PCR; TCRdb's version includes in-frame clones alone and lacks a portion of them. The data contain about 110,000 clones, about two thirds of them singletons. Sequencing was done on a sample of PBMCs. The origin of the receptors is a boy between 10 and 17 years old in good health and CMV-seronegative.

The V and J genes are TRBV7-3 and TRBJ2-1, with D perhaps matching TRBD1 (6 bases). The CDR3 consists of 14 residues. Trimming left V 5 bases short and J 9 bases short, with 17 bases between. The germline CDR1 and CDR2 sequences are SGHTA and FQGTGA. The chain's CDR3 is CASSESRGHGEQFF. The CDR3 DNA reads TGTGCCAGCAGCGAGAGCAGGGGACACGGTGAGCAGTTCTTC.

CDR3 loop: CASSGILAGMRYEQYF. The CDR3 coding sequence is TGTGCCAGCAGCGGGATTCTAGCGGGGATGCGCTACGAGCAGTACTTC. The rearrangement links TRBV5-4 to TRBJ2-7; 9 nucleotides match TRBD2. Germline V lookup: CDR1 SGHNT, CDR2 YYREEE (reference sequence). J gave up 3 bases and V 4 bases, and 11 bases lay outside the gene matches. The CDR3 has 16 amino acids.

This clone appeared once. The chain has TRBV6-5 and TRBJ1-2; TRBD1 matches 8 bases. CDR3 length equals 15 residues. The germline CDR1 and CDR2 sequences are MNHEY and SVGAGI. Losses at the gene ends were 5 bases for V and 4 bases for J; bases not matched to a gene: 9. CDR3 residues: CASSVGDRRGYGYTF. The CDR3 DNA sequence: TGTGCCAGCAGTGTGGGGGACAGGCGAGGCTATGGCTACACCTTC.

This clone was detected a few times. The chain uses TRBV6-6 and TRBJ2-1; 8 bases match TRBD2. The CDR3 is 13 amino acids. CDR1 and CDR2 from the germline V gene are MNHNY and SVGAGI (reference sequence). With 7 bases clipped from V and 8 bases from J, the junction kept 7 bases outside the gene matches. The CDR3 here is CASNPGGGDEQFF. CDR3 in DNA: TGTGCCAGCAATCCGGGAGGGGGGGATGAGCAGTTCTTC.

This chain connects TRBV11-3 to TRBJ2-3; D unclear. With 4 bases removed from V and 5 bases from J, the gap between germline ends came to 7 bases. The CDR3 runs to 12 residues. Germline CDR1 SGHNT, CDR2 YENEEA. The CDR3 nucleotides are TGTGCCAGCAGCTCCCCGGGAGATACGCAGTATTTT. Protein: CASSSPGDTQYF.

In DNA, the CDR3 is TGTGCCAGCAGCTCCCGGCCAGGGGTAGTCTACGAGCAGTACTTC. As protein: CASSSRPGVVYEQYF. The rearrangement links TRBV7-9 to TRBJ2-7; TRBD1 might be the D (6 bases). This CDR3 region has 15 residues. CDR1 is SEHNR, CDR2 FQNEAQ, per germline (reference sequence). The V gene lost 4 bases and the J gene lost 3 bases, with 16 bases spanning the gap.

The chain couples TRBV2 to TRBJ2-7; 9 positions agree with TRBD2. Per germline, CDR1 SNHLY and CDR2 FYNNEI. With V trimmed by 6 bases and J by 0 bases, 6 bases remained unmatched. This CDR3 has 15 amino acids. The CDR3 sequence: CASRIVAGASYEQYF. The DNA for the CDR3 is TGTGCCAGCAGGATCGTAGCGGGAGCCTCCTACGAGCAGTACTTC.

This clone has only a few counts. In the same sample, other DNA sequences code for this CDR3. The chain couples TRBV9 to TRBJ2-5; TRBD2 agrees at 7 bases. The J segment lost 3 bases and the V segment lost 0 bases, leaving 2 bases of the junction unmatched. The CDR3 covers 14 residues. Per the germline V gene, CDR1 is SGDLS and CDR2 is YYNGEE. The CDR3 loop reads CASSVGAGEETQYF. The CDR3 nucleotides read TGTGCCAGCAGCGTAGGGGCGGGGGAAGAGACCCAGTACTTC.

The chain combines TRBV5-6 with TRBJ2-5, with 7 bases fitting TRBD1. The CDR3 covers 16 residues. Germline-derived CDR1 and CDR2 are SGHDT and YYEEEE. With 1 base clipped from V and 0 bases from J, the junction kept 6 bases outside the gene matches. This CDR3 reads CASSLKETGYQETQYF. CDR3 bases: TGTGCCAGCAGCTTGAAGGAGACAGGGTACCAAGAGACCCAGTACTTC.

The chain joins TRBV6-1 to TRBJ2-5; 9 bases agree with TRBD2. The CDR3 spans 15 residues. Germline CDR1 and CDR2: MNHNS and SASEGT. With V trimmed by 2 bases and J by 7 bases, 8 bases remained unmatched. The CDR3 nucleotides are TGTGCCAGCAGTGAAACCGCGGGAGGGTCCGGGACCCAGTACTTC. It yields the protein CASSETAGGSGTQYF.

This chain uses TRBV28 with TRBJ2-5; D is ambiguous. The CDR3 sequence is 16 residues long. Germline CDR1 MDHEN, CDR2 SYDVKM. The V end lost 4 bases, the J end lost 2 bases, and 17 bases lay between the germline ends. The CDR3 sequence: CASSSGGVISQETQYF. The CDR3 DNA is TGTGCCAGCAGTTCCGGCGGAGTGATCTCTCAAGAGACCCAGTACTTC.

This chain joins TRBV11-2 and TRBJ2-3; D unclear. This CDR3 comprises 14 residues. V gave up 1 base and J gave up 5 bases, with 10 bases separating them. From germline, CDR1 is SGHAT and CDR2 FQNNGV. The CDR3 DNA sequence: TGTGCCAGCAGCTTAGGTCGGTATCAAGATACGCAGTATTTT. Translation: CASSLGRYQDTQYF.

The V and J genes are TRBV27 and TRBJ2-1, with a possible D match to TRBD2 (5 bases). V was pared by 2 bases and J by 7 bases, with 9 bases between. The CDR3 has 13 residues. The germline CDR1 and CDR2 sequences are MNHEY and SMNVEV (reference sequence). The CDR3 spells CASSLGRGNEQFF. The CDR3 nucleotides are TGTGCCAGCAGTTTAGGACGGGGTAATGAGCAGTTCTTC.

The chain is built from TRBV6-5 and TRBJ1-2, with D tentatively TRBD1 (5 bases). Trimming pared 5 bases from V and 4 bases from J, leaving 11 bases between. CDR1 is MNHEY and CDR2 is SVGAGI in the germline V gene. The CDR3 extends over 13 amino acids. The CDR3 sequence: CASSPDSAYGYTF. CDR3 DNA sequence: TGTGCCAGCAGTCCCGACAGCGCCTATGGCTACACCTTC.

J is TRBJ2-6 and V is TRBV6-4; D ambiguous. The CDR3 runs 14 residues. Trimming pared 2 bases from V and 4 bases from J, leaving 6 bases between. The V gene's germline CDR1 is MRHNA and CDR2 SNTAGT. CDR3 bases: TGTGCCAGCAGTGACGTGGAGGGGGCCAACGTCCTGACTTTC. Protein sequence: CASSDVEGANVLTF.